Following are 28 T cell receptor beta chains from one sample sequenced in a study of cytomegalovirus exposure and HLA in healthy donors. Primers for the PCR totalled 60 Vbeta and 13 Jbeta. Clones were read by immunoSEQ multiplex PCR, and TCRdb kept only the in-frame ones, dropping some. The sample shows roughly 120,000 clones, about four fifths of them seen only once. Sequences were obtained from PBMCs. The origin of the receptors is a man between 18 and 29 years old in good health and CMV-seronegative.

This clone was detected only a few times. The CDR3 DNA reads TGTGCCAGCAGCCCCTCGGGGATTGTATACGAGCAGTACTTC. Amino acids: CASSPSGIVYEQYF. This chain uses TRBV9 with TRBJ2-7, with D maybe TRBD2 (5 bases). Germline CDR1 and CDR2: SGDLS and YYNGEE. The CDR3 consists of 14 residues. Trimming pared 4 bases from V and 4 bases from J, leaving 15 bases between.

V and J are TRBV28 and TRBJ2-1, with TRBD2 matching over 9 bases. With V trimmed by 9 bases and J by 0 bases, 9 bases remained unmatched. CDR3 length: 16 residues. From germline, CDR1 is MDHEN and CDR2 SYDVKM. CDR3 loop: CASSGAGLASYNEQFF. As DNA, the CDR3 is TGTGCCAGTTCGGGAGCGGGACTAGCCTCCTACAATGAGCAGTTCTTC.

The chain employs TRBV28 and TRBJ1-1, with D perhaps TRBD1 (5 bases). Trimming removed 6 bases at V and 0 bases at J, with 11 bases between. The CDR3 spans 14 residues. Per the germline V gene, CDR1 is MDHEN and CDR2 is SYDVKM. The CDR3 region is CASSLRELNTEAFF. The CDR3 bases are TGTGCCAGCAGCCTCAGGGAATTGAACACTGAAGCTTTCTTT.

The rearrangement joins TRBV30 to TRBJ1-4; D gene unclear. There are 17 residues in the CDR3. Trimming left V 3 bases short and J 1 base short, with 18 bases between. Per germline, CDR1 GTSNPN and CDR2 SVGIG (reference sequence). CDR3 bases: TGTGCCTGGAGCTCTAGGGTTAGCGCATTAACTAATGAAAAACTGTTTTTT. Protein: CAWSSRVSALTNEKLFF.

The rearrangement links TRBV19 to TRBJ1-3, with D possibly matching TRBD1 (5 bases). V shed 6 bases and J shed 5 bases, with 14 bases lying between them. This CDR3 region has 14 residues. The germline gives CDR1 LNHDA, CDR2 SQIVND (reference sequence). In DNA form, the CDR3 reads TGTGCCAGTAGGGACGCCCAGGACAGAAACACCATATATTTT. Its translation is CASRDAQDRNTIYF. Using reference TRBV19 and TRBJ1-3 for the parts outside the CDR3, the full variable domain is DGGITQSPKYLFRKEGQNVTLSCEQNLNHDAMYWYRQDPGQGLRLIYYSQIVNDFQKGDIAEGYSVSREKKESFPLTVTSAQKNPTAFYLCASRDAQDRNTIYFGEGSWLTVV.

This chain links TRBV25-1 with TRBJ2-7; possible D gene TRBD2, 6 bases. The V end lost 5 bases, the J end lost 3 bases, and 11 bases lay between the germline ends. The length of the CDR3 is 13 residues. Per germline, CDR1 MGHDK and CDR2 SYGVNS. The CDR3 protein is CASSPGESYEQYF. The CDR3 DNA is TGTGCCAGCAGTCCGGGGGAGAGCTACGAGCAGTACTTC.

CDR3 residues: CASSLTGVGRIQETQYF. For the CDR3, the DNA is TGTGCCAGCAGCTTAACGGGAGTTGGACGAATCCAAGAGACCCAGTACTTC. The rearrangement links TRBV7-3 to TRBJ2-5; D is perhaps TRBD2 (5 bases). The CDR3 totals 17 residues. Germline CDR1 reads SGHTA; CDR2 reads FQGTGA. V lost 0 bases to trimming and J lost 1 base, with 15 bases between them.

The chain carries TRBV20-1 and TRBJ2-7, with D possibly TRBD1 on 5 matching bases. Germline V gene sequence: CDR1 DFQATT, CDR2 SNEGSKA (reference sequence). The CDR3 length is 11 residues. This CDR3 reads CNMQGTYEQYF. The CDR3 DNA follows: TGCAATATGCAGGGAACCTACGAGCAGTACTTC.

This chain joins TRBV19 and TRBJ1-5; no clear D. V was shortened by 0 bases and J by 9 bases, with 9 bases between the two germline ends. From germline, CDR1 is LNHDA and CDR2 SQIVND (reference sequence). The CDR3 sequence is 13 residues long. CDR3 in amino acids: CASSIDRWAPQHF. CDR3 in DNA: TGTGCCAGTAGTATAGACAGGTGGGCGCCCCAGCATTTT.

The V gene is TRBV5-4, the J gene TRBJ1-3, with a weak D call TRBD1 (6 bases). Per germline, CDR1 SGHNT and CDR2 YYREEE (reference sequence). The CDR3 has 14 residues. V lost 6 bases and J lost 6, with 16 bases in between. The CDR3 spells CASNLDGQINTIYF. CDR3 in DNA: TGTGCCAGCAACCTAGACGGACAGATAAACACCATATATTTT.

The chain joins TRBV7-9 to TRBJ1-4, with D possibly matching TRBD1 (5 bases). V was cut by 6 bases and J by 0 bases, with 20 bases left in between. The CDR3 has 18 amino acids. Germline CDR1 and CDR2: SEHNR and FQNEAQ (reference sequence). The chain's CDR3 is CASSPRGTSLATNEKLFF. The CDR3 DNA reads as TGTGCCAGCAGTCCTCGCGGGACGTCGCTTGCAACTAATGAAAAACTGTTTTTT.

V and J are TRBV4-1 and TRBJ2-1; TRBD2 is a possible D gene (5 bases). The CDR3 extends over 14 amino acids. From germline, CDR1 is MGHRA and CDR2 YSYEKL. The V end lost 4 bases, the J end lost 3 bases, and 10 bases lay between the germline ends. The DNA for the CDR3 is TGCGCCAGCAGCCCGACCGGGGACTACAATGAGCAGTTCTTC. Translating it yields CASSPTGDYNEQFF.

The sample holds one count of this clone. V is TRBV2 and J is TRBJ1-6; 7 bases align to TRBD1. This CDR3 contains 12 residues. V shed 9 bases and J 7 bases; nucleotides not matched to a gene: 3. Germline CDR1 is SNHLY and CDR2 is FYNNEI. The CDR3, as DNA: TGTGCCAGTCGACAGGGAAATTCACCCCTCCACTTT. Translation: CASRQGNSPLHF.

V is TRBV11-2 and J is TRBJ1-2; D possibly corresponds to TRBD1 (6 bases). In germline, CDR1 is SGHAT, CDR2 FQNNGV. The CDR3 is made up of 13 amino acids. V was trimmed by 4 bases and J by 5 bases, leaving 11 bases between them. The CDR3 bases are TGTGCCAGCAGCTCAGGAAGGGGGTATGGCTACACCTTC. Protein: CASSSGRGYGYTF.

This clone has only a few counts. The CDR3 DNA sequence: TGTGCCAGCAGTGTACTAGCGGGGGCCGCAGATACGCAGTATTTT. This translates into CASSVLAGAADTQYF. This chain joins TRBV6-4 and TRBJ2-3, with TRBD2 matching 11 bases. Germline CDR1 MRHNA, CDR2 SNTAGT. The CDR3 sequence is 15 residues long. V dropped 4 bases and J dropped 4; count of bases not matched to a gene: 4.

The genes are TRBV7-9 and TRBJ2-3; 12 bases match TRBD2. J lost 4 bases, V lost 5 bases, and 7 bases had no gene match. The CDR3 has 16 residues. Germline CDR1 is SEHNR and CDR2 is FQNEAQ (reference sequence). The CDR3 DNA reads TGTGCCAGCAGCCCGACTAGCGGGAGTGGAGCAGATACGCAGTATTTT. This gives the protein CASSPTSGSGADTQYF.

The V gene is TRBV29-1, the J gene TRBJ2-1, with D tentatively TRBD1 (5 bases). Germline V gives CDR1 SQVTM, CDR2 ANQGSEA. The CDR3 is 14 residues long. Trimming removed 4 bases from V and 4 bases from J, with 14 bases in between. The CDR3 DNA follows: TGCAGCGTTGGGACACCCGGACCTTACAATGAGCAGTTCTTC. Protein product: CSVGTPGPYNEQFF.

V and J are TRBV15 and TRBJ1-2; TRBD1 agrees at 10 bases. Germline V gene lookup returns CDR1 LNHNV and CDR2 YYDKDF (reference sequence). The junction had 9 bases not matched to a gene; V was cut back by 6 bases and J by 8 bases. The CDR3 extends over 14 amino acids. The CDR3 sequence: CATSPDRGPFGYTF. CDR3 DNA sequence: TGTGCCACCAGTCCCGACAGGGGGCCATTCGGCTACACCTTC.

CDR3 bases: TGTGCCACCAGCAGTGGAAGGAGAAATGAGCAGTTCTTC. As protein: CATSSGRRNEQFF. This chain uses TRBV15 with TRBJ2-1; no definite D call. CDR3 length: 13 residues. Germline V gene data show CDR1 as LNHNV and CDR2 as YYDKDF (reference sequence). The V gene lost 3 bases and the J gene lost 7 bases, with 10 bases spanning the gap. Using reference TRBV15 and TRBJ2-1 for the parts outside the CDR3, the full variable domain is DAMVIQNPRYQVTQFGKPVTLSCSQTLNHNVMYWYQQKSSQAPKLLFHYYDKDFNNEADTPDNFQSRRPNTSFCFLDIRSPGLGDTAMYLCATSSGRRNEQFFGPGTRLTVL.

The chain couples TRBV5-1 to TRBJ2-7; 8 bases are shared with TRBD2. Germline trimming cut 0 bases from V and 5 bases from J; bases unmatched to any gene: 7. From germline, CDR1 is SGHRS and CDR2 YFSETQ. The CDR3 consists of 15 residues. This CDR3 is CASSLATGGPDEQYF. The DNA of the CDR3 is TGCGCCAGCAGCTTGGCGACGGGAGGGCCGGACGAGCAGTACTTC.

J is TRBJ2-3 and V is TRBV4-2; D possibly corresponds to TRBD2 (6 bases). V shed 0 bases and J shed 3 bases, with 19 bases lying between them. There are 18 residues in the CDR3. The germline CDR1 and CDR2 sequences are LGHNA and YNFKEQ. The CDR3: CASSQDQLRLGVTDTQYF. The DNA for the CDR3 is TGTGCCAGCAGCCAAGACCAACTGAGACTAGGTGTTACAGATACGCAGTATTTT.

The gene calls are TRBV5-8 and TRBJ2-1, with TRBD2 matching over 7 bases. The CDR3 loop spans 13 amino acids. Germline V gene lookup returns CDR1 SGHTS and CDR2 YDEGEE. Unmatched junction bases numbered 2, after V lost 0 bases and J lost 8 bases. The CDR3 region is CASSLGLADEQFF. Here the CDR3 DNA reads TGTGCCAGCAGCTTGGGACTAGCCGATGAGCAGTTCTTC. Supplemented by reference TRBV5-8 and TRBJ2-1, the full variable domain reads EAGVTQSPTHLIKTRGQQATLRCSPISGHTSVYWYQQALGLGLQFLLWYDEGEERNRGNFPPRFSGRQFPNYSSELNVNALELEDSALYLCASSLGLADEQFFGPGTRLTVL.

V usage is TRBV7-2 and J usage is TRBJ2-6, with D possibly TRBD1 on 5 matching bases. The CDR3 extends over 17 amino acids. V lost 7 bases to trimming and J lost 0 bases, with 16 bases between them. Germline V gene data show CDR1 as SGHTA and CDR2 as FQGNSA. Written as DNA, the CDR3 is TGTGCCAGCACCCAGGGCCTTGGTCGCTCTGGGGCCAACGTCCTGACTTTC. Protein: CASTQGLGRSGANVLTF.

The count of this clone is one. The chain carries TRBV9 and TRBJ1-1; no definite D call. The CDR3 runs 13 residues. Germline loops: CDR1 SGDLS, CDR2 YYNGEE. V lost 3 bases and J 6 bases, leaving 12 bases between the germline ends. The CDR3 nucleotides are TGTGCCAGCAGCGGGGGTGGCGGGGCTGAAGCTTTCTTT. Translated: CASSGGGGAEAFF.

This chain joins TRBV7-6 and TRBJ2-7; 7 bases are a match to TRBD1. The CDR3 is 11 amino acids. The germline CDR1 and CDR2 sequences are SGHVS and FNYEAQ. The V and J ends lost 5 bases and 7 bases, in that order; junction bases with no gene match: 2. CDR3 region: CASSRDSEQYF. The CDR3 DNA reads as TGTGCCAGCAGCCGGGACAGTGAGCAGTACTTC.

This chain connects TRBV4-3 to TRBJ1-6, with 11 positions matching TRBD1. J gave up 9 bases and V 0 bases, and 4 bases lay outside the gene matches. The CDR3 is 16 residues long. Germline CDR1 and CDR2: LGHNA and YSLEER. The CDR3 spells CASSQEGDRGISPLHF. CDR3 coding DNA: TGCGCCAGCAGCCAAGAGGGGGACAGGGGGATTTCACCCCTCCACTTT.

This clone was counted between two and nine times. The V call is TRBV28, the J call TRBJ1-1, with D possibly TRBD1 on 5 matching bases. This CDR3 is 15 amino acids long. CDR1 and CDR2 (germline): MDHEN, SYDVKM. V lost 4 bases and J 4 bases, leaving 16 bases between the germline ends. The CDR3 bases are TGTGCCAGCAGTTACCTTTGGGGCGGCAGCACTGAAGCTTTCTTT. Its translation is CASSYLWGGSTEAFF.

About this clone itself: The junction differs from germline at one of its ends, possibly a read error. The rearrangement links TRBV28 to TRBJ1-5; D remains ambiguous. CDR1 MDHEN and CDR2 SYDVKM come from the germline V gene. The CDR3 consists of 15 residues. The CDR3 is CASSLYGNSSQPQHF. The CDR3 DNA reads TGTGCCAGCAGTTTATACGGAAATAGCAGTCAGCCCCAGCATTTT.